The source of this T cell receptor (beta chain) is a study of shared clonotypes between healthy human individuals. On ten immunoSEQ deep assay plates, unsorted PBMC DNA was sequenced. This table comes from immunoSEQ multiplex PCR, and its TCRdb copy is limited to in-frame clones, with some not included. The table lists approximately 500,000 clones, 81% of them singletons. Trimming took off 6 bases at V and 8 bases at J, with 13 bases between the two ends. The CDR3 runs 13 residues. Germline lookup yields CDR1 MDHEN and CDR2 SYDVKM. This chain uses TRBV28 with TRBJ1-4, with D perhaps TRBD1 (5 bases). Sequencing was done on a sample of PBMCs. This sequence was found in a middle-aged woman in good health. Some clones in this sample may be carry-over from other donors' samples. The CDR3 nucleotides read TGTGCCAGCAGCGCCCCGGGACGGGAAAAACTGTTTTTT. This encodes CASSAPGREKLFF.